The following is a T cell receptor beta chain sequence with its context. What it binds is not known. The protocol was immunoSEQ multiplex PCR, while the TCRdb copy is restricted to in-frame clones and leaves out a portion. This sample has roughly 190,000 clones, with 92% found just once. The sample belongs to a study of T cell responses to AZD1222 COVID-19 vaccine. Whole-study findings and limits: Receipt of two AZD1222 doses was followed by a rise in Spike-specific TCR breadth and depth. Reports say nearly half of spike-specific TCRs go after unmutated variant regions.

The receptor's source is an adult in good health. The specimen comprised peripheral blood, sampled on day 0 of AZD1222 vaccination.

CDR3 residues: CASSSGGSLNTEAFF. DNA for the CDR3: TGCGCCAGCAGCTCAGGGGGATCTCTGAACACTGAAGCTTTCTTT. J is TRBJ1-1 and V is TRBV5-1, with 7 bases lining up with TRBD1. The CDR3 is 15 residues long. CDR1 and CDR2 from the germline V gene are SGHRS and YFSETQ. V gave up 3 bases and J gave up 0 bases; unmatched junction bases: 5.